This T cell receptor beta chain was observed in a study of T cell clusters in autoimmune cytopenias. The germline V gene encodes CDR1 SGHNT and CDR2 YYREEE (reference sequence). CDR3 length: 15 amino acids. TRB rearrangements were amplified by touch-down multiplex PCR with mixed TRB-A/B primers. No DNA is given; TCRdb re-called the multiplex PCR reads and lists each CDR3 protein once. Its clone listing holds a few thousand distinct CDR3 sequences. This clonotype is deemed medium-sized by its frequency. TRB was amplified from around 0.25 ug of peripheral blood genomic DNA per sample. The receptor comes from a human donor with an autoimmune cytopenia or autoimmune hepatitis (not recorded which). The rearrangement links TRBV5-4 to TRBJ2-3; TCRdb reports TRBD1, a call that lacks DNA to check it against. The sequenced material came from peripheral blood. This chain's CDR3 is CASSLPGMGTDTQYF.